Given below is one T cell receptor (beta chain) in context. V was pared by 3 bases and J by 13 bases, with 7 bases between. CDR3 length: 11 amino acids. The data originate from a study of T cell repertoires in cytomegalovirus infection. Via MiXCR, TCRdb re-called the reads, giving one row per CDR3 protein. The table shows over 200,000 distinct CDR3 sequences, with roughly an eighth occurring only once. The V call is TRBV23-1, the J call TRBJ1-6; D not certain. TRBV23-1 is recorded as an ORF, its role being uncertain. The sequenced sample consisted of PBMCs. The clonotype originates from a human donor in good health (CMV status not recorded). Some clones in this sample may be carry-over from other donors' samples. CDR3 loop: CASSHTSPLHF. Written as DNA, the CDR3 is TGCGCCAGCAGTCACACAAGTCCCCTCCACTTT.